A few counts support the clone carrying this T cell receptor (beta chain). Trimming stripped 6 bases from V and 4 bases from J, with 7 bases between. CDR3 length: 12 amino acids. Germline loops: CDR1 ENHRY, CDR2 SYGVKD. The sample comes from a study of CD8+ T cells in alopecia areata. The sample's treatment: oral pan-JAK inhibitor, 5-10 mg twice daily. Sequencing relied on a cDNA template that was reverse transcribed from extracted RNA. Some clones are missing from TCRdb's copy, which holds only in-frame ones; the method was immunoSEQ multiplex PCR. The table records approximately 200,000 clones, 55% to 70% of them present only once.

V is TRBV10-3 and J is TRBJ1-5, with D unclear. This sample comprised CD4+ T cells sorted from blood, obtained at week 24, from a patient treated with tofacitinib. The clonotype originates from a human donor with alopecia areata. CDR3 region: CAIRDGNQPQHF. CDR3 DNA sequence: TGTGCCATCAGAGATGGGAATCAGCCCCAGCATTTT.